The T cell receptor beta chain under discussion was sequenced for a study of T cells after yellow fever vaccination. Using its own MiXCR run on the 5' RACE reads, TCRdb lists one record per CDR3 protein. Among 120,000 or so distinct CDR3 sequences, roughly 15% were seen once, and the ten largest hold 35% to 45%. The V gene lost 6 bases and the J gene lost 6 bases, with 14 bases spanning the gap. CDR1 and CDR2 (germline): MNHEY, SVGAGI. The CDR3 is 13 residues long. This clonotype was detected ten times or more. The sample in question was CD8+ T cells sorted from PBMCs, obtained 5 days after the yellow fever booster vaccination. The rearrangement joins TRBV6-5 to TRBJ1-2; D is undetermined. The sequence was collected from a man younger than 30 who received the YFV17D yellow fever vaccine. Here the CDR3 DNA reads TGTGCCAGCAGGCCTTCCGGTGGGGATGGCTACACCTTC. Its protein product is CASRPSGGDGYTF.